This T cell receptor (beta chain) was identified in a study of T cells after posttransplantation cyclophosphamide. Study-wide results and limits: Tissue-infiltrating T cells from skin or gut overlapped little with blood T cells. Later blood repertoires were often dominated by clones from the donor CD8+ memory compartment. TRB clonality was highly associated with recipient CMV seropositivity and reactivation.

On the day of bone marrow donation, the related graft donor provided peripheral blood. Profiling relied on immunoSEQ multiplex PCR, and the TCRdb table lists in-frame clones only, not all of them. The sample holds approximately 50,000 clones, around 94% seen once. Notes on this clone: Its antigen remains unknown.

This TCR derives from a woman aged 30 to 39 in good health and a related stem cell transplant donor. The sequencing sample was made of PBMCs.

The CDR3 coding sequence is TGTGCCTGGAGCCGGACAGGGCTGCGTCAGCCCCAGCATTTT. This codes for CAWSRTGLRQPQHF. The gene calls are TRBV30 and TRBJ1-5, with 8 nucleotides matching TRBD1. Germline V lookup: CDR1 GTSNPN, CDR2 SVGIG (reference sequence). Unmatched junction bases numbered 7, after V lost 3 bases and J lost 6 bases. There are 14 residues in the CDR3. Full variable domain (rest looked up from reference TRBV30 and TRBJ1-5): SQTIHQWPATLVQPVGSPLSLECTVEGTSNPNLYWYRQAAGRGLQLLFYSVGIGQISSEVPQNLSASRPQDRQFILSSKKLLLSDSGFYLCAWSRTGLRQPQHFGDGTRLSIL.